The clone carrying this T cell receptor (beta chain) was seen ten or more times. As yet, its antigen is unknown. The entry originates in a study of T cell responses to AZD1222 COVID-19 vaccine. Overall study context: Pooled in the analysis were second doses at about 4 or about 12 weeks.

This CDR3 has 13 residues. Germline CDR1 SEHNR, CDR2 FQNEAQ (reference sequence). V lost 0 bases and J lost 4, with 4 bases in between. Clones were sequenced by immunoSEQ multiplex PCR, and TCRdb holds only the in-frame ones, with some missing. The sample contains over 50,000 clones, 80% to 85% of which appear only once. Study-level findings and limits: Donors, mostly white British, included more females; clonal diversity was possibly underestimated.

Here the sequenced sample was peripheral blood, taken on day 0 of AZD1222 vaccination. The clonotype originates from an adult in good health. This chain links TRBV7-9 with TRBJ1-5; D remains ambiguous. The DNA for the CDR3 is TGTGCCAGCAGCTTAGCTTCAAATCAGCCCCAGCATTTT. Residues: CASSLASNQPQHF. The variable domain in full, with the rest retrieved from reference TRBV7-9 and TRBJ1-5, is DTGVSQNPRHKITKRGQNVTFRCDPISEHNRLYWYRQTLGQGPEFLTYFQNEAQLEKSRLLSDRFSAERPKGSFSTLEIQRTEQGDSAMYLCASSLASNQPQHFGDGTRLSIL.